These 15 T cell receptor beta chains were sequenced from one sample in a study of blood T cell repertoires in COVID-19. Method: immunoSEQ multiplex PCR; TCRdb's copy keeps in-frame clones and lacks some. The sample records some 290,000 clones, roughly 89% being singletons. The sequencing input was PBMCs or T cells enriched from blood (not recorded which). These receptors originate from a woman younger than 45 who had recovered from COVID-19.

This clone appeared a few times. The chain employs TRBV2 and TRBJ2-7, with D unresolved. The CDR3 runs to 12 residues. CDR1 and CDR2 from the germline V gene are SNHLY and FYNNEI. V was trimmed by 3 bases and J by 0 bases, leaving 3 bases between them. The DNA of the CDR3 is TGTGCCAGCAGTGACAGCTCCTACGAGCAGTACTTC. Its translation is CASSDSSYEQYF.

The V call is TRBV19, the J call TRBJ1-4; no reliable D call. Trimming cost V 0 bases and J 8 bases, with 13 bases left between them. The CDR3 has 15 residues. The germline CDR1 and CDR2 sequences are LNHDA and SQIVND (reference sequence). The CDR3 is CASSIDRSEGEKLFF. The DNA for the CDR3 is TGTGCCAGTAGTATAGACAGGTCAGAGGGCGAAAAACTGTTTTTT.

V gene TRBV27 combines with J gene TRBJ2-7; tentatively, D is TRBD1 (5 bases). Germline CDR1 is MNHEY and CDR2 is SMNVEV (reference sequence). CDR3 size: 13 residues. Trimming removed 3 bases from V and 4 bases from J, with 10 bases in between. This CDR3 is CASSFNRNYEQYF. The CDR3 DNA follows: TGTGCCAGCAGTTTTAACAGGAATTACGAGCAGTACTTC.

The chain recombines TRBV28 with TRBJ1-1, with 10 bases lining up with TRBD1. The junction had 12 bases not matched to a gene; V was cut back by 8 bases and J by 6 bases. Looked up from germline, CDR1 is MDHEN and CDR2 is SYDVKM. There are 15 residues in the CDR3. CDR3: CASLIPGQGKSEAFF. The CDR3 DNA reads TGTGCCAGCCTTATTCCGGGACAGGGGAAGTCTGAAGCTTTCTTT.

This CDR3 reads CASSLAGNNEKLFF. The CDR3 coding sequence is TGTGCCAGCAGTTTAGCGGGGAATAATGAAAAACTGTTTTTT. The V and J genes are TRBV28 and TRBJ1-4; D gene uncertain. The CDR3 is made up of 14 amino acids. The germline V gene encodes CDR1 MDHEN and CDR2 SYDVKM. Trimming removed 2 bases from V and 4 bases from J, with 8 bases in between.

This chain connects TRBV3-1 (or the pseudogene TRBV3-2) to TRBJ1-2, with unresolved D. Germline loops: CDR1 LGHDT, CDR2 YNNKEL (reference sequence). The CDR3 loop spans 16 amino acids. The germline V and J ends were trimmed by 3 bases and 1 base, with 15 bases remaining between them. The DNA of the CDR3 is TGTGCCAGCAGCCATTTCCTGGCAGATCGTAACTATGGCTACACCTTC. This sequence encodes CASSHFLADRNYGYTF.

This clone occurred once. This chain connects TRBV14 to TRBJ1-1; TRBD1 agrees at 9 bases. The V gene end was trimmed by 5 bases and the J gene end by 11 bases; junction bases not matched to a gene: 15. The CDR3 is 15 residues long. CDR1 is SGHDN, CDR2 FVKESK, per germline. In nucleotides, the CDR3 is TGTGCCAGCAGCTCCATTAGGGGGACAGGGAGATTCGCTTTCTTT. Protein product: CASSSIRGTGRFAFF.

In DNA, the CDR3 is TGTGCCAGCAGCTTAGGGCTCGAGCAGTACTTC. It yields the protein CASSLGLEQYF. The rearrangement joins TRBV7-9 to TRBJ2-7; D uncertain. The CDR3 covers 11 residues. The ends were cut back, 1 base at V and 6 bases at J, with 4 bases in the middle. Germline loops: CDR1 SEHNR, CDR2 FQNEAQ (reference sequence).

CDR3 coding DNA: TGCAGCGTCGGAGGGGATCCCAGGGGGCTTAACACTGAAGCTTTCTTT. It specifies CSVGGDPRGLNTEAFF. The rearrangement links TRBV29-1 to TRBJ1-1; 8 nucleotides align to TRBD1. V lost 6 bases and J lost 2; bases outside the gene matches: 14. From germline, CDR1 is SQVTM and CDR2 ANQGSEA. The CDR3 contains 16 residues.

The chain employs TRBV19 and TRBJ1-2; maybe TRBD1 (6 bases). This CDR3 is 14 amino acids long. CDR1 is LNHDA and CDR2 is SQIVND in the germline V gene (reference sequence). The ends were cut back, 2 bases at V and 8 bases at J, with 15 bases in the middle. CDR3 sequence reads: CASSIQQGSRGYTF. The CDR3, as DNA: TGTGCCAGTAGTATACAACAGGGCAGTAGGGGCTACACCTTC.

The V gene is TRBV7-2, the J gene TRBJ2-5, with 8 bases fitting TRBD2. The CDR3 is 15 amino acids. Germline V lookup: CDR1 SGHTA, CDR2 FQGNSA. With V trimmed by 2 bases and J by 9 bases, 11 bases remained unmatched. The CDR3 protein is CASSLTKTSAVAQYF. CDR3 DNA: TGTGCCAGCAGCTTAACTAAGACTAGCGCGGTGGCCCAGTACTTC.

The chain couples TRBV30 to TRBJ1-3; D uncertain. Between the trimmed V and J ends, which lost 2 bases and 4 bases, there was a span of 3 bases. The CDR3 contains 11 residues. Germline V CDR1 and CDR2: GTSNPN, SVGIG (reference sequence). The CDR3 reads CAWSPGNTIYF. CDR3 coding DNA: TGTGCCTGGAGTCCGGGAAACACCATATATTTT. Variable domain in full (rest from reference TRBV30 and TRBJ1-3): SQTIHQWPATLVQPVGSPLSLECTVEGTSNPNLYWYRQAAGRGLQLLFYSVGIGQISSEVPQNLSASRPQDRQFILSSKKLLLSDSGFYLCAWSPGNTIYFGEGSWLTVV.

The chain has TRBV7-6 and TRBJ2-1, with 8 bases aligning to TRBD2. Losses at the gene ends were 5 bases for V and 4 bases for J; bases not matched to a gene: 7. The CDR3 sequence is 15 residues long. Germline V CDR1 and CDR2: SGHVS, FNYEAQ. The CDR3 loop reads CASSPSGSVYNEQFF. DNA of the CDR3: TGTGCCAGCAGCCCCAGCGGGAGTGTTTACAATGAGCAGTTCTTC.

This chain uses TRBV24-1 with TRBJ2-7; 8 nucleotides line up with TRBD1. Germline-derived CDR1 and CDR2 are KGHDR and SFDVKD. The CDR3 is made up of 13 amino acids. V shed 3 bases, J shed 6 bases, and the junction held 3 bases outside the gene matches. DNA for the CDR3: TGTGCCACCAGTGATGCGGGACAGGCCGAGCAGTACTTC. This encodes CATSDAGQAEQYF.

The chain has TRBV27 and TRBJ1-2, with TRBD1 matching over 7 bases. The CDR3 is 13 residues long. The V segment lost 6 bases and the J segment 6 bases; nucleotides outside the gene matches: 7. CDR1 MNHEY and CDR2 SMNVEV come from the germline V gene (reference sequence). As DNA, the CDR3 is TGTGCCAGCAGAAAAACAGGGGTGCATGGCTACACCTTC. It translates to CASRKTGVHGYTF.